This TCR beta chain is from a study of blood T cells in healthy people across ages. Remarks on this clonotype: The antigen remains undetermined.

Study results and caveats: The unsorted PBMCs prevented any conclusive comparison of naive versus antigen-experienced cells. In older individuals, TCR beta diversity per million T cells was lower, falling roughly linearly with age.

Isolation per sample recovered at least 6 million PBMCs. The second PCR ran 7 to 11 cycles with a sample-barcoded 5' primer and J-beta primers. TCRdb reanalysed the 5' RACE reads using MiXCR and keeps one entry per CDR3 protein. This table has fewer than 600,000 distinct CDR3 sequences, over 25% appearing once. These data also formed part of another study, on T cells of mothers and their children.

This TCR came from a boy between 2 and 10 years old in good health. Sequencing was carried out using blood.

CDR3 bases: TGTGCCAGCAGGATGGACAGGGGCGACACCGGGGAGCTGTTTTTT. The encoded protein is CASRMDRGDTGELFF. The chain recombines TRBV12-3 or TRBV12-4 with TRBJ2-2; 9 nucleotides match TRBD1. The CDR3 runs 15 residues. V lost 6 bases and J lost 3; bases outside the gene matches: 5.